This T cell receptor beta chain emerged from a study of T cell changes during pregnancy in multiple sclerosis. Repertoires were generated with immunoSEQ multiplex PCR, while TCRdb's copy carries only in-frame clones and drops some. The repertoire holds around 40,000 clones, with 89% as singletons. Comments on this clone: At one end the junction does not follow the germline gene, possibly because of a read error.

CDR3 size: 14 residues. Germline V lookup: CDR1 MNHEY, CDR2 SVGAGI. The receptor comes from a female donor with multiple sclerosis, enrolled in a pregnancy study. The rearrangement joins TRBV6-5 to TRBJ2-7; 8 bases are a match to TRBD2. The sample here was CD4+ T cells from peripheral blood mononuclear cells, taken in the first trimester of pregnancy. The CDR3 here is CASSYSSTSAGEDF. The CDR3 coding sequence is TGTGCCAGCAGTTACTCATCGACGTCAGCGGGAGAGGACTTC.